A selection of T cell receptor beta chains follows, all from one sample in a study of regulatory and conventional T cells in RAG deficiency. Clones were read by immunoSEQ multiplex PCR, and TCRdb kept only the in-frame ones, dropping some. The table lists more than 10,000 clones, approximately 93% of them singletons. These data were also reused for a study on regulatory T cells.

Specimen: CD4+ effector T cells sorted from blood. These receptor sequences come from a human donor in good health. Each CDR3 is given with its conserved first and last residue. A D gene is named only where the DNA matches it firmly. Size is stated for part of the rows, as once, few or many counts, or as a class when the clone is expanded.

j_gene: TRBJ1-3
len: 15
v_gene: TRBV18
abundance: NA
d_gene: NA
CDR3aa: CASSPRQDSGNTIYF
CDR3nt: TGTGCCAGCTCACCGCGACAGGACTCTGGAAACACCATATATTTT

j_gene: TRBJ2-7
len: 15
v_gene: TRBV7-3
abundance: NA
d_gene: TRBD2
CDR3aa: CASSLTSGGRYEQYF
CDR3nt: TGTGCCAGCAGCTTAACCTCGGGAGGGAGATACGAGCAGTACTTC

j_gene: TRBJ2-7
len: 14
v_gene: TRBV11-2
abundance: NA
d_gene: NA
CDR3aa: CASSREGVSYEQYF
CDR3nt: TGTGCCAGCAGCCGAGAGGGGGTCTCCTACGAGCAGTACTTC

j_gene: TRBJ1-2
len: 15
v_gene: TRBV6-1
abundance: NA
d_gene: NA
CDR3aa: CASSEVPSQSYGYTF
CDR3nt: TGTGCCAGCAGTGAAGTTCCGTCCCAGAGCTATGGCTACACCTTC

j_gene: TRBJ1-2
len: 14
v_gene: TRBV30
abundance: NA
d_gene: NA
CDR3aa: CAWSVGGGPHGYTF
CDR3nt: TGTGCCTGGAGTGTGGGTGGGGGACCTCATGGCTACACCTTC

j_gene: TRBJ1-3
len: 14
v_gene: TRBV6-1
abundance: NA
d_gene: NA
CDR3aa: CASNQHIFGNTIYF
CDR3nt: TGTGCCAGCAACCAACATATTTTTGGAAACACCATATATTTT

j_gene: TRBJ2-5
len: 15
v_gene: TRBV2
abundance: NA
d_gene: TRBD2
CDR3aa: CASNGLAGAQETQYF
CDR3nt: TGTGCCAGCAATGGACTAGCGGGGGCGCAAGAGACCCAGTACTTC

j_gene: TRBJ1-1
len: 14
v_gene: TRBV27
abundance: NA
d_gene: NA
CDR3aa: CASSLSTLNTEAFF
CDR3nt: TGTGCCAGCAGTTTATCCACCCTGAACACTGAAGCTTTCTTT

j_gene: TRBJ2-1
len: 14
v_gene: TRBV11-3
abundance: NA
d_gene: TRBD1
CDR3aa: CASSEGLGQIEQFF
CDR3nt: TGTGCCAGCAGCGAAGGCTTGGGACAGATCGAGCAGTTCTTC

j_gene: TRBJ2-7
len: 15
v_gene: TRBV5-1
abundance: once
d_gene: TRBD1
CDR3aa: CASSSGTGLTYEQYF
CDR3nt: TGCGCCAGCAGCTCCGGGACAGGATTGACTTACGAGCAGTACTTC

j_gene: TRBJ2-2
len: 14
v_gene: TRBV30
abundance: NA
d_gene: NA
CDR3aa: CAWSLGANTGELFF
CDR3nt: TGTGCCTGGAGTCTGGGGGCTAACACCGGGGAGCTGTTTTTT

j_gene: TRBJ1-1
len: 12
v_gene: TRBV30
abundance: NA
d_gene: TRBD1
CDR3aa: CARTGVNTEAFF
CDR3nt: TGTGCCCGGACAGGGGTGAACACTGAAGCTTTCTTT

j_gene: TRBJ2-5
len: 13
v_gene: TRBV29-1
abundance: NA
d_gene: NA
CDR3aa: CSVDGGPGETQYF
CDR3nt: TGCAGCGTCGACGGAGGGCCCGGGGAGACCCAGTACTTC

j_gene: TRBJ2-1
len: 15
v_gene: TRBV7-9
abundance: NA
d_gene: TRBD2
CDR3aa: CASSSGGAVGNEQFF
CDR3nt: TGTGCCAGCAGCTCCGGGGGGGCCGTTGGGAATGAGCAGTTCTTC

j_gene: TRBJ1-1
len: 15
v_gene: TRBV9
abundance: NA
d_gene: TRBD1
CDR3aa: CASRGTGAKNAEAFF
CDR3nt: TGTGCCAGCAGAGGGACAGGGGCCAAGAACGCTGAAGCTTTCTTT

j_gene: TRBJ2-5
len: 13
v_gene: TRBV28
abundance: NA
d_gene: NA
CDR3aa: CASDGRPEETQYF
CDR3nt: TGTGCCAGTGACGGCAGGCCCGAAGAGACCCAGTACTTC

j_gene: TRBJ1-5
len: 14
v_gene: TRBV16
abundance: NA
d_gene: NA
CDR3aa: CASSQRFSNQPQHF
CDR3nt: TGTGCCAGCAGCCAGAGGTTCTCCAATCAGCCCCAGCATTTT

j_gene: TRBJ1-1
len: 15
v_gene: TRBV19
abundance: NA
d_gene: TRBD1
CDR3aa: CASRGQGHMNTEAFF
CDR3nt: TGTGCCAGTAGAGGACAGGGACACATGAACACTGAAGCTTTCTTT

j_gene: TRBJ2-2
len: 17
v_gene: TRBV9
abundance: NA
d_gene: TRBD1
CDR3aa: CASSVEKGAVGAGELFF
CDR3nt: TGTGCCAGCAGCGTAGAAAAGGGGGCAGTCGGTGCCGGGGAGCTGTTTTTT

j_gene: TRBJ2-2
len: 13
v_gene: TRBV30
abundance: NA
d_gene: NA
CDR3aa: CAWSEGRSGELFF
CDR3nt: TGTGCCTGGAGTGAGGGTAGATCCGGGGAGCTGTTTTTT

j_gene: TRBJ2-1
len: 15
v_gene: TRBV7-3
abundance: NA
d_gene: NA
CDR3aa: CASSPGGGRRNEQFF
CDR3nt: TGTGCCAGCAGCCCCGGGGGCGGGAGAAGGAATGAGCAGTTCTTC

j_gene: TRBJ2-6
len: 21
v_gene: TRBV28
abundance: NA
d_gene: TRBD1
CDR3aa: CASSSYRDRWFNNSGANVLTF
CDR3nt: TGTGCCAGTAGTTCTTACCGGGACAGATGGTTTAATAACTCTGGGGCCAACGTCCTGACTTTC

j_gene: TRBJ1-5
len: 14
v_gene: TRBV4-1
abundance: NA
d_gene: TRBD1
CDR3aa: CASGPGGGNQPQHF
CDR3nt: TGCGCCAGCGGGCCAGGGGGTGGCAATCAGCCCCAGCATTTT

j_gene: TRBJ2-2
len: 14
v_gene: TRBV28
abundance: once
d_gene: NA
CDR3aa: CASSAGSTTGELFF
CDR3nt: TGTGCCAGCAGTGCGGGGTCTACAACCGGGGAGCTGTTTTTT

j_gene: TRBJ1-1
len: 13
v_gene: TRBV7-9
abundance: NA
d_gene: NA
CDR3aa: CASSFMGTTEAFF
CDR3nt: TGTGCCAGCAGCTTTATGGGGACCACTGAAGCTTTCTTT

j_gene: TRBJ1-2
len: 14
v_gene: TRBV5-5
abundance: NA
d_gene: NA
CDR3aa: CASSLLFSFYGYTF
CDR3nt: TGTGCCAGCAGCTTGCTATTCAGCTTTTATGGCTACACCTTC

j_gene: TRBJ2-7
len: 13
v_gene: TRBV18
abundance: NA
d_gene: TRBD1
CDR3aa: CASSRGQDYEQYF
CDR3nt: TGTGCCAGCTCCCGGGGACAGGACTACGAGCAGTACTTC

j_gene: TRBJ1-2
len: 14
v_gene: TRBV5-1
abundance: NA
d_gene: TRBD1
CDR3aa: CASSLDEGAGGYTF
CDR3nt: TGCGCCAGCAGCTTGGATGAGGGGGCCGGCGGCTACACCTTC

j_gene: TRBJ1-1
len: 15
v_gene: TRBV5-1
abundance: NA
d_gene: TRBD1
CDR3aa: CASSLAQGARSEAFF
CDR3nt: TGCGCCAGCAGCTTGGCTCAGGGGGCGAGGTCTGAAGCTTTCTTT

j_gene: TRBJ1-1
len: 14
v_gene: TRBV5-4
abundance: once
d_gene: NA
CDR3aa: CASSLVQGNTEAFF
CDR3nt: TGTGCCAGCAGCTTGGTCCAGGGGAACACTGAAGCTTTCTTT

j_gene: TRBJ1-6
len: 14
v_gene: TRBV2
abundance: NA
d_gene: NA
CDR3aa: CASMPGIHNSPLHF
CDR3nt: TGTGCCAGTATGCCAGGGATACACAATTCACCCCTCCACTTT

j_gene: TRBJ1-5
len: 13
v_gene: TRBV6-6
abundance: NA
d_gene: NA
CDR3aa: CASSRQENQPQHF
CDR3nt: TGTGCCAGCAGCCGACAGGAAAACCAGCCCCAGCATTTT

j_gene: TRBJ2-1
len: 16
v_gene: TRBV9
abundance: once
d_gene: TRBD2
CDR3aa: CASSPRLAGGPNEQFF
CDR3nt: TGTGCCAGCAGCCCTCGACTAGCGGGAGGGCCAAATGAGCAGTTCTTC

j_gene: TRBJ1-2
len: 11
v_gene: TRBV20-1
abundance: NA
d_gene: NA
CDR3aa: CSARDRGSYTF
CDR3nt: TGCAGTGCTAGAGACCGTGGAAGCTACACCTTC

j_gene: TRBJ1-3
len: 14
v_gene: TRBV5-1
abundance: NA
d_gene: TRBD1
CDR3aa: CASSSQGTGNTIYF
CDR3nt: TGCGCCAGCAGCTCACAGGGGACTGGAAACACCATATATTTT

j_gene: TRBJ1-6
len: 14
v_gene: TRBV5-1
abundance: NA
d_gene: NA
CDR3aa: CASSLAEQPSPLHF
CDR3nt: TGCGCCAGCAGCTTGGCCGAGCAGCCGTCACCCCTCCACTTT

j_gene: TRBJ2-7
len: 15
v_gene: TRBV6-1
abundance: NA
d_gene: NA
CDR3aa: CASSEGGSPAYEQYF
CDR3nt: TGTGCCAGCAGTGAAGGGGGCAGTCCAGCCTACGAGCAGTACTTC

j_gene: TRBJ1-2
len: 14
v_gene: TRBV18
abundance: NA
d_gene: NA
CDR3aa: CASSPEGNGYGYTF
CDR3nt: TGTGCCAGCTCACCAGAGGGAAATGGGTATGGCTACACCTTC

j_gene: TRBJ2-7
len: 15
v_gene: TRBV27
abundance: NA
d_gene: NA
CDR3aa: CASRDDGAFSYEQYF
CDR3nt: TGTGCCAGCAGGGATGATGGCGCTTTTTCCTACGAGCAGTACTTC

j_gene: TRBJ2-7
len: 15
v_gene: TRBV28
abundance: NA
d_gene: TRBD2
CDR3aa: CASSTLAGVSYEQYF
CDR3nt: TGTGCCAGCAGTACCTTAGCGGGGGTCTCCTACGAGCAGTACTTC

j_gene: TRBJ1-2
len: 14
v_gene: TRBV2
abundance: NA
d_gene: TRBD1
CDR3aa: CASRGQGTAYGYTF
CDR3nt: TGTGCCAGCCGGGGACAGGGCACGGCCTATGGCTACACCTTC

j_gene: TRBJ1-1
len: 14
v_gene: TRBV27
abundance: NA
d_gene: TRBD1
CDR3aa: CASNFRQGGGEAFF
CDR3nt: TGTGCCAGCAACTTCAGACAGGGTGGTGGTGAAGCTTTCTTT

j_gene: TRBJ1-5
len: 14
v_gene: TRBV18
abundance: NA
d_gene: NA
CDR3aa: CASSPRQGNQPQHF
CDR3nt: TGTGCCAGCTCACCACGACAGGGCAATCAGCCCCAGCATTTT

j_gene: TRBJ1-2
len: 16
v_gene: TRBV9
abundance: NA
d_gene: NA
CDR3aa: CASSPSTGPTSYGYTF
CDR3nt: TGTGCCAGCAGCCCCTCGACAGGCCCTACGTCCTATGGCTACACCTTC

j_gene: TRBJ2-1
len: 13
v_gene: TRBV19
abundance: NA
d_gene: NA
CDR3aa: CASSMLVFNEQFF
CDR3nt: TGTGCCAGTAGTATGCTAGTCTTCAATGAGCAGTTCTTC

j_gene: TRBJ1-5
len: 15
v_gene: TRBV6-1
abundance: once
d_gene: NA
CDR3aa: CASSGGSVRGQPQHF
CDR3nt: TGTGCCAGCAGTGGGGGGTCTGTGCGGGGTCAGCCCCAGCATTTT

j_gene: TRBJ2-7
len: 17
v_gene: TRBV7-2
abundance: NA
d_gene: NA
CDR3aa: CASSSSRRTRGSYEQYF
CDR3nt: TGTGCCAGCAGCTCATCCCGTCGGACCCGAGGGTCTTACGAGCAGTACTTC

j_gene: TRBJ2-2
len: 15
v_gene: TRBV6-5
abundance: NA
d_gene: NA
CDR3aa: CASSTAGSETGELFF
CDR3nt: TGTGCCAGCAGTACGGCAGGGTCGGAGACCGGGGAGCTGTTTTTT